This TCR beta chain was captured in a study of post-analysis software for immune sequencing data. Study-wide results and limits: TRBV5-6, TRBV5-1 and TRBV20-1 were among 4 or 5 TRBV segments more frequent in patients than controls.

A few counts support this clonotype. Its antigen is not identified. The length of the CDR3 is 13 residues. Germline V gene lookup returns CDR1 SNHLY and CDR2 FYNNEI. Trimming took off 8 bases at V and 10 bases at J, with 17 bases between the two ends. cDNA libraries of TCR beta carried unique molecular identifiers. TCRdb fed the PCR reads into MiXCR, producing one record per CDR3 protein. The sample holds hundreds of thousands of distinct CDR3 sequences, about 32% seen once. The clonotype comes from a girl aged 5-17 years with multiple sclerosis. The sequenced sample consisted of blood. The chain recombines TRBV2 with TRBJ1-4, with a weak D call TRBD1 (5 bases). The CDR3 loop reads CASPSGVEGKLFF. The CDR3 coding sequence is TGTGCCAGCCCCTCGGGGGTCGAGGGAAAACTGTTTTTT.